This T cell receptor beta chain originates from a study of blood T cell repertoires in COVID-19. Trimming took off 0 bases at V and 5 bases at J, with 7 bases between the two ends. Germline V gives CDR1 SGHNT, CDR2 YENEEA. This CDR3 is built from 14 residues. Per the original data handling: Amplification of reference gene primers was used by the study to estimate nucleated cell counts. The repertoire was sequenced with immunoSEQ multiplex PCR; TCRdb's copy has only in-frame clones and lacks some. D and trimming come from the DNA, and the V and J calls and clone size come from that table. The sample consists of hundreds of thousands of clones, around 87% of them appearing once.

This sequence was found in a woman aged 55 to 70 with COVID-19, enrolled during active disease. Sequenced input: peripheral blood. V usage is TRBV11-3 and J usage is TRBJ2-2; no reliable D call. CDR3 in DNA: TGTGCCAGCAGCTTAGATCTCCAGACCGGGGAGCTGTTTTTT. This encodes CASSLDLQTGELFF.